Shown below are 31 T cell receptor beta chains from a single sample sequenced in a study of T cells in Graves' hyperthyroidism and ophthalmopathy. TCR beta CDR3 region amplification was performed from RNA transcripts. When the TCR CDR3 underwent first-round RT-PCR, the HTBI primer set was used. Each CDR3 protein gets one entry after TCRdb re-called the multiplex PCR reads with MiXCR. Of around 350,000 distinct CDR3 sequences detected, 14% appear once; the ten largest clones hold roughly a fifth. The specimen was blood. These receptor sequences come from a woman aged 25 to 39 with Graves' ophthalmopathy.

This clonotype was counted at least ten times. For the CDR3, the DNA is TGTGCCAGTAGTCCCCCGGGACAGCTGGAAGCTTTCTTT. As protein: CASSPPGQLEAFF. The chain combines TRBV19 with TRBJ1-1; TRBD1 matches 7 bases. CDR1 and CDR2 from the germline V gene are LNHDA and SQIVND (reference sequence). CDR3 length equals 13 residues. The V segment lost 5 bases and the J segment 8 bases; nucleotides outside the gene matches: 8.

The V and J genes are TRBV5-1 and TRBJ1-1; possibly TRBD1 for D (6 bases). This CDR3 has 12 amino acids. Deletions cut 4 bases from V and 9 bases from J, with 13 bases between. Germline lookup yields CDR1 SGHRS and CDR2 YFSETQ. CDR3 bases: TGCGCCAGCAGCAAAGGGCAGGGGAAAGCTTTCTTT. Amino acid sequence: CASSKGQGKAFF.

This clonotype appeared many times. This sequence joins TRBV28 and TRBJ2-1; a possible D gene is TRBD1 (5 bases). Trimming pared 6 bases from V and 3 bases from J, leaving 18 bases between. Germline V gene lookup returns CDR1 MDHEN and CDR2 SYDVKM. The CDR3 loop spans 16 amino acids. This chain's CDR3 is CASSDRTHRNYNEQFF. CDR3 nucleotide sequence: TGTGCCAGCAGCGATCGGACACATAGAAACTACAATGAGCAGTTCTTC.

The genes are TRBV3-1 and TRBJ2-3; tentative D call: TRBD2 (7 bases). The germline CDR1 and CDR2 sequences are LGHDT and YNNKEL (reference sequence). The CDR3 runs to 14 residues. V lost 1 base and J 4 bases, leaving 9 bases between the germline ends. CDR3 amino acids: CASSQGGGPDTQYF. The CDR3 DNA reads TGTGCCAGCAGCCAAGGGGGGGGCCCAGATACGCAGTATTTT.

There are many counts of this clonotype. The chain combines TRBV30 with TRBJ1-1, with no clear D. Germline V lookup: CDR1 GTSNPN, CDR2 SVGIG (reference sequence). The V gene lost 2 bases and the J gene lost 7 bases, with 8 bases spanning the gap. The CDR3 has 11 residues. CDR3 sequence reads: CAWSTGGEAFF. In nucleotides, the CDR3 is TGTGCCTGGAGTACTGGAGGTGAAGCTTTCTTT.

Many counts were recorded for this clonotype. CDR3 sequence: CASARSTGELFF. For the CDR3, the DNA is TGTGCCTCCGCAAGGTCCACCGGGGAGCTGTTTTTT. The chain recombines TRBV27 with TRBJ2-2; D is unclear. From germline, CDR1 is MNHEY and CDR2 SMNVEV (reference sequence). The CDR3 consists of 12 residues. Trimming took 11 bases from V and 4 from J, leaving 11 bases between them.

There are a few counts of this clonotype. This chain's CDR3 is CASSLGLAGGENRETQYF. CDR3 nucleotides: TGTGCCAGCAGCTTGGGACTAGCGGGGGGGGAGAATAGGGAGACCCAGTACTTC. The genes are TRBV7-3 and TRBJ2-5; 16 bases align to TRBD2. The CDR3 has 18 amino acids. Looked up from germline, CDR1 is SGHTA and CDR2 is FQGTGA. V gave up 3 bases and J gave up 5 bases; unmatched junction bases: 9.

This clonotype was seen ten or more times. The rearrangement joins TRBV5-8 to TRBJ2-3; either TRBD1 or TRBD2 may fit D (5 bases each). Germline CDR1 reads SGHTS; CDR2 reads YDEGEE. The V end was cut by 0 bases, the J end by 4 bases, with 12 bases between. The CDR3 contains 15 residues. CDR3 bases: TGTGCCAGCAGCTTGGCAGGGAGAAGTTCAGATACGCAGTATTTT. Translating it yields CASSLAGRSSDTQYF.

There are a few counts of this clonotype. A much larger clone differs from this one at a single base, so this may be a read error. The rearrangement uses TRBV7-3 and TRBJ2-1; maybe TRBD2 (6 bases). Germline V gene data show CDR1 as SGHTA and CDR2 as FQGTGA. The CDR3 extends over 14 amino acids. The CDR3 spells CASSFGEVHNEQSF. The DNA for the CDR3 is TGTGCCAGCAGCTTCGGGGAGGTCCACAATGAGCAGTCCTTC.

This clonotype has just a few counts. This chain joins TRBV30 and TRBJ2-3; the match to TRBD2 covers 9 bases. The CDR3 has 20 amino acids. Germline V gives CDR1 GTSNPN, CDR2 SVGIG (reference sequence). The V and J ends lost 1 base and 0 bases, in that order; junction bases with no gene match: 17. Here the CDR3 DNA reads TGTGCCTGGAGTGGTCGGGGAGGTTCGGTTAGCGGGGGTAGCACAGATACGCAGTATTTT. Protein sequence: CAWSGRGGSVSGGSTDTQYF. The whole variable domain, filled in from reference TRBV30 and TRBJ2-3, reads SQTIHQWPATLVQPVGSPLSLECTVEGTSNPNLYWYRQAAGRGLQLLFYSVGIGQISSEVPQNLSASRPQDRQFILSSKKLLLSDSGFYLCAWSGRGGSVSGGSTDTQYFGPGTRLTVL.

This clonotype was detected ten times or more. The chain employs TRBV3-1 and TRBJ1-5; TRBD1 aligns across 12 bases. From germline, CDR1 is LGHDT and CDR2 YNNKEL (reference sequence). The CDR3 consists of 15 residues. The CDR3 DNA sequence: TGTGTCGGAATTGGGACAGGGGGCGGGAATCAGCCCCAGCATTTT. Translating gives CVGIGTGGGNQPQHF. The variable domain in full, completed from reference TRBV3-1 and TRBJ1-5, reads DTAVSQTPKYLVTQMGNDKSIKCEQNLGHDTMYWYKQDSKKFLKIMFSYNNKELIINETVPNRFSPKSPDKAHLNLHINSLELGDSAVYFCVGIGTGGGNQPQHFGDGTRLSIL.

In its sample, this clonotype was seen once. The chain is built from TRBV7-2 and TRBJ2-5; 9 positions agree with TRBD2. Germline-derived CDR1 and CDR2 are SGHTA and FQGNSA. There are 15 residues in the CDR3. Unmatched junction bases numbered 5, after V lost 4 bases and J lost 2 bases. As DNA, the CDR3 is TGTGCCAGCAGCTCCTTAGCGGGGGAACAAGAGACCCAGTACTTC. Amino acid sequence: CASSSLAGEQETQYF.

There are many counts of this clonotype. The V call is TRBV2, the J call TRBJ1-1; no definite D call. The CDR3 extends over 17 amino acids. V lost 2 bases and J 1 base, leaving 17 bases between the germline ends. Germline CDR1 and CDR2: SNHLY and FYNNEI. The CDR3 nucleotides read TGTGCCAGCAGTGAAAGGATAGGTAAGGGCCAGAACACTGAAGCTTTCTTT. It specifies CASSERIGKGQNTEAFF.

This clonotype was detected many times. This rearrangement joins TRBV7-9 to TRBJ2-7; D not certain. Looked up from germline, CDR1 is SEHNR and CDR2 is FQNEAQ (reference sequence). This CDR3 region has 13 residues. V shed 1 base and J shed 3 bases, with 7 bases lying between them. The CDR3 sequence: CASSLGRNYEQYF. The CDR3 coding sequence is TGTGCCAGCAGCTTAGGGCGGAACTACGAGCAGTACTTC.

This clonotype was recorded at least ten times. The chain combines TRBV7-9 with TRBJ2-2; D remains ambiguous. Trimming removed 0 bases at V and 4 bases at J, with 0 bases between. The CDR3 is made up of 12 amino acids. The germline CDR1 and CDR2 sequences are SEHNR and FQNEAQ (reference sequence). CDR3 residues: CASSLATGELFF. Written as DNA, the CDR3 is TGTGCCAGCAGCTTAGCCACCGGGGAGCTGTTTTTT.

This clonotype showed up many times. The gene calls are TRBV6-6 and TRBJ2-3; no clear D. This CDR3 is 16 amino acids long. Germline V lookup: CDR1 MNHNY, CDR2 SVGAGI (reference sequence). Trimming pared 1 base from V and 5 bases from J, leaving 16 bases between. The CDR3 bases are TGTGCCAGCAGTTACTGGCCGCTAAGGGTGATAGATACGCAGTATTTT. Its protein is CASSYWPLRVIDTQYF.

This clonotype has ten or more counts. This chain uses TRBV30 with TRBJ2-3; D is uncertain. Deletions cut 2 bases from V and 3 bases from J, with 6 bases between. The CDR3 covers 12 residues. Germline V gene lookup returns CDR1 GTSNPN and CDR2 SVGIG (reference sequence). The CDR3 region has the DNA TGTGCCTGGAGTACAATTACAGATACGCAGTATTTT. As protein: CAWSTITDTQYF.

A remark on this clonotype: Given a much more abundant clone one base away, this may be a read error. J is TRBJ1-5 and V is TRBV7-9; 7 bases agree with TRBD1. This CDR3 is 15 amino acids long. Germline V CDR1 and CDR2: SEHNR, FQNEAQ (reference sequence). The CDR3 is CASSLADRAAQSQHF. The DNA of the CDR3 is TGTGCCAGCAGCTTAGCCGACAGGGCCGCTCAGTCCCAGCATTTT. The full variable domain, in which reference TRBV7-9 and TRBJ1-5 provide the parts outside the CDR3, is DTGVSQNPRHKITKRGQNVTFRCDPISEHNRLYWYRQTLGQGPEFLTYFQNEAQLEKSRLLSDRFSAERPKGSFSTLEIQRTEQGDSAMYLCASSLADRAAQSQHFGDGTRLSIL.

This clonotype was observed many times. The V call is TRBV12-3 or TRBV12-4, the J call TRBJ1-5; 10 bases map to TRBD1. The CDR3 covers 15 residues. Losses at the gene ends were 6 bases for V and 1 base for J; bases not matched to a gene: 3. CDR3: CASSLTGGSNQPQHF. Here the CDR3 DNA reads TGTGCCAGCAGCTTGACAGGGGGCAGCAATCAGCCCCAGCATTTT.

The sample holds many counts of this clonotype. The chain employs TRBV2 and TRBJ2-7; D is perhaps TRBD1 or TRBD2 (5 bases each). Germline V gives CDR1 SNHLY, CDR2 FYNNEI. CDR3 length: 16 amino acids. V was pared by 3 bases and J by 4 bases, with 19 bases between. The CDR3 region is CASSEGETGPIYEQYF. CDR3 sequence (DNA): TGTGCCAGCAGTGAGGGGGAGACGGGGCCAATTTACGAGCAGTACTTC.

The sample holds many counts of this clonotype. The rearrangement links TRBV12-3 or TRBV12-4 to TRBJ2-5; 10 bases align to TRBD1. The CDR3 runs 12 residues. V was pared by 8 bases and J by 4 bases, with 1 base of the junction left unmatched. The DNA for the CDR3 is TGTGCCAGCTGGGACAGGGGAGAGACCCAGTACTTC. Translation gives CASWDRGETQYF.

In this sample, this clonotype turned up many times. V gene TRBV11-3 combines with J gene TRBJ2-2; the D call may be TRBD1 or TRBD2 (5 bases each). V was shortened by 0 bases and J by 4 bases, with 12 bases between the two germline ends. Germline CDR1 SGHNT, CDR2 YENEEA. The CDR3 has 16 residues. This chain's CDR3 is CASSLERDGGTGELFF. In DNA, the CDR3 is TGTGCCAGCAGCTTAGAAAGGGACGGTGGCACCGGGGAGCTGTTTTTT.

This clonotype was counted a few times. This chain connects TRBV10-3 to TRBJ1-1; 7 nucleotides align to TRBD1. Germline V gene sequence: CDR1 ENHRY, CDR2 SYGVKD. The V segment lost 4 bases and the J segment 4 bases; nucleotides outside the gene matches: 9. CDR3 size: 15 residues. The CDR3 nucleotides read TGTGCCATCAGTGTTCAGGGGGGAGTGGGCACTGAAGCTTTCTTT. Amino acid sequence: CAISVQGGVGTEAFF.

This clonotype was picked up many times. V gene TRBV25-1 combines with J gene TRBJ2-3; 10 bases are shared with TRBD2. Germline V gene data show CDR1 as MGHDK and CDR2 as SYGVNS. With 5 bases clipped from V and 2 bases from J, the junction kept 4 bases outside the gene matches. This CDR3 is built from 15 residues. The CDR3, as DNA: TGTGCCAGCAGTAGGAGCGGGGGGGCCACAGATACGCAGTATTTT. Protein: CASSRSGGATDTQYF. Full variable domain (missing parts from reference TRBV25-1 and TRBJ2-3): EADIYQTPRYLVIGTGKKITLECSQTMGHDKMYWYQQDPGMELHLIHYSYGVNSTEKGDLSSESTVSRIRTEHFPLTLESARPSHTSQYLCASSRSGGATDTQYFGPGTRLTVL.

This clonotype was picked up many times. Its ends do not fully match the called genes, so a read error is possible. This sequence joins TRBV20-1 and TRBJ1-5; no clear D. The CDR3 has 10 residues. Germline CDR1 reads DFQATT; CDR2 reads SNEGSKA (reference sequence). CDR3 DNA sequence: TGCAGTGCTAGCGATCAGCCCCAGCATTTT. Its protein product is CSASDQPQHF.

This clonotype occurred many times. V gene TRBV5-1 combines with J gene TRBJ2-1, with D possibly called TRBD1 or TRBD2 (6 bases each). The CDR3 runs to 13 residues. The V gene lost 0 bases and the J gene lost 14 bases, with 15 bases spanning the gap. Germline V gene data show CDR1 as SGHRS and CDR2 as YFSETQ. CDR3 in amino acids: CASSLAGGDMKFF. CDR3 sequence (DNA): TGCGCCAGCAGCTTGGCAGGAGGGGACATGAAGTTCTTC.

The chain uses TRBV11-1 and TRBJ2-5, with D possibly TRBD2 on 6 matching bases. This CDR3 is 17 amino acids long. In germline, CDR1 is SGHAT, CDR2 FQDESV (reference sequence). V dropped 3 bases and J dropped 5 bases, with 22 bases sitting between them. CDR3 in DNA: TGTGCCAGCAGCTTCTATCCCGGGGAGGATATCGCGGAGACCCAGTACTTC. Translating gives CASSFYPGEDIAETQYF.

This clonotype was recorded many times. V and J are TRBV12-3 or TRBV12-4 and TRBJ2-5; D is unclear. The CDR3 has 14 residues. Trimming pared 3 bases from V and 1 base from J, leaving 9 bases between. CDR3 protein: CASSFRSAQETQYF. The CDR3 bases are TGTGCCAGCAGTTTTCGCAGTGCCCAAGAGACCCAGTACTTC.

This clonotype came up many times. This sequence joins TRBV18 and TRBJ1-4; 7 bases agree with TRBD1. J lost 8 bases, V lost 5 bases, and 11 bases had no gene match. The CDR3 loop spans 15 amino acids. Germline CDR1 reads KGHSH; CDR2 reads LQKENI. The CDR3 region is CASSANTGVQEKLFF. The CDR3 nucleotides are TGTGCCAGCTCAGCAAATACAGGGGTCCAGGAAAAACTGTTTTTT.

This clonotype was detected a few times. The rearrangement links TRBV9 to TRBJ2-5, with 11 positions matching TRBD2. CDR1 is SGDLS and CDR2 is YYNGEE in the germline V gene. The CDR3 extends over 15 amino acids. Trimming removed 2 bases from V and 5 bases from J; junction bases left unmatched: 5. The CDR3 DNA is TGTGCCAGCAGCGTCACTAGCGGGGGATTGGAGACCCAGTACTTC. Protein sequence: CASSVTSGGLETQYF.

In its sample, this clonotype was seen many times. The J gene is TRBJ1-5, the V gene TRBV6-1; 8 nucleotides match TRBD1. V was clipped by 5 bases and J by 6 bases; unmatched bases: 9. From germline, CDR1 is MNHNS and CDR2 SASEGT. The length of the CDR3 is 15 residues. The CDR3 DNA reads TGTGCCAGCAGTAACAAGGACAGGGTGGTTCAGCCCCAGCATTTT. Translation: CASSNKDRVVQPQHF.